The present entry profiles one T cell receptor beta chain with its context. Its antigen is not known. Unmatched junction bases numbered 10, after V lost 4 bases and J lost 9 bases. The V gene's germline CDR1 is SGHTA and CDR2 FQGNSA. The CDR3 totals 14 residues. The sample comes from a study of follicular helper T cells after annual influenza vaccination. Time point here: 2014-2015 season, pre-vaccination. General observations from the study: Plasmablast frequency change correlated with clonality change in ICOS+CD38+ cTfh. Each annual vaccination recalled recurring oligoclonal ICOS+CD38+ cTfh clonotypes.

This table comes from immunoSEQ multiplex PCR, and its TCRdb copy is limited to in-frame clones, with some not included. The sample includes more than 10,000 clones, about 73% of them seen just once. The sequence derives from an adult who received the influenza vaccine. The chain has TRBV7-2 and TRBJ2-7; 9 positions agree with TRBD2. The specimen comprised CXCR5- memory CD4+ T cells sorted from blood, sampled on the day of influenza vaccination. Written as DNA, the CDR3 is TGTGCCAGCAGCTCCCGACTAGCGGCGGCCCGGCAGTACTTC. Its protein product is CASSSRLAAARQYF.